The sequence of this TCR beta chain was determined in a study of CD8 T cells in Susac syndrome. The authors reverse transcribed roughly 0.45 to 1 ug RNA with random hexamers. A multiplex approach, immunoSEQ multiplex PCR, amplified TCR beta CDR3 across 54 Vbeta and 13 Jbeta. TCRdb re-analysed the immunoSEQ multiplex PCR reads in MiXCR, keeping a single row per CDR3 protein. The table has about 300,000 distinct CDR3 sequences, over 75% seen once; the top ten hold around 0.18%. Per germline, CDR1 LGHDT and CDR2 YNNKEL (reference sequence). V shed 5 bases, J shed 4 bases, and the junction held 11 bases outside the gene matches. This CDR3 spans 15 amino acids. Sequencing targeted TCR beta in blood CD8+ and CD4+ T cells. Those who served as multiple sclerosis controls were treatment-naive patients with stable or active relapsing-remitting disease. The CD8+ and CD4+ T cells were isolated magnetically using a negative isolation approach, whereas the TEMRA cells were enriched by FACS.

Sequenced input: CD8+ T cells from PBMCs. This clonotype originated in a human donor with multiple sclerosis. This chain links TRBV3-1 with TRBJ2-7; 7 nucleotides align to TRBD2. CDR3 sequence: CASSSWREGRYEQYF. CDR3 in DNA: TGTGCCAGCAGCTCATGGAGGGAGGGCCGGTACGAGCAGTACTTC.